What follows are 3 T cell receptor beta chains derived from one specimen sequenced in a study of blood T cell repertoires in COVID-19. Here immunoSEQ multiplex PCR was the method, and the copy in TCRdb shows in-frame clones only, minus some. Of about 230,000 clones listed, over 80% are singletons. The sequencing input was peripheral blood. The receptors come from a man aged 40-55 years with acute or convalescent COVID-19.

The chain uses TRBV2 and TRBJ1-1; TRBD1 agrees at 8 bases. Looked up from germline, CDR1 is SNHLY and CDR2 is FYNNEI. The CDR3 loop spans 15 amino acids. V gave up 4 bases and J gave up 3 bases; unmatched junction bases: 7. The CDR3 region has the DNA TGTGCCAGCAGTGGACAGGGGCGAGGGGACACTGAAGCTTTCTTT. Its translation: CASSGQGRGDTEAFF. Combining the CDR3 with reference TRBV2 and TRBJ1-1 gives the whole variable domain EPEVTQTPSHQVTQMGQEVILRCVPISNHLYFYWYRQILGQKVEFLVSFYNNEISEKSEIFDDQFSVERPDGSNFTLKIRSTKLEDSAMYFCASSGQGRGDTEAFFGQGTRLTVV.

The chain has TRBV4-2 and TRBJ2-1; D call uncertain. V lost 0 bases, J lost 4 bases, and 10 bases lay in between. In germline, CDR1 is LGHNA, CDR2 YNFKEQ. This CDR3 region has 15 residues. This chain's CDR3 is CASSQDLNSYNEQFF. The CDR3 DNA follows: TGTGCCAGCAGCCAAGATCTGAACAGTTACAATGAGCAGTTCTTC.

This clone occurred a few times. The chain employs TRBV9 and TRBJ1-1; 7 bases fit TRBD1. Germline CDR1 is SGDLS and CDR2 is YYNGEE. CDR3 length: 13 residues. The trim removed 3 bases at V and 11 bases at J, leaving 10 bases unmatched. As DNA, the CDR3 is TGTGCCAGCAGCGCGGTGGGTAAGGGGGCGGCTTTCTTT. The encoded protein is CASSAVGKGAAFF.